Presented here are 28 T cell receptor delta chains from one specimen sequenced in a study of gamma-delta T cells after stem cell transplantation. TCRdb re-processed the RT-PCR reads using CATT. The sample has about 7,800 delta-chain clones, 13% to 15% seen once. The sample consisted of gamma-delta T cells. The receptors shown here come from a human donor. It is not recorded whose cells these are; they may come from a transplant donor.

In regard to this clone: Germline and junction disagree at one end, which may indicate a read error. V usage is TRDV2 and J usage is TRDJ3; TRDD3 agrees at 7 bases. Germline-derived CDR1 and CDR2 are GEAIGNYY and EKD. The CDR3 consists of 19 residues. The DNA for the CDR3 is TGTGCCTGCGACACGGCTGGGGGCCTGGGCTCCCGGGACACCCGACAGATGTTTTTC. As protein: CACDTAGGLGSRDTRQMFF.

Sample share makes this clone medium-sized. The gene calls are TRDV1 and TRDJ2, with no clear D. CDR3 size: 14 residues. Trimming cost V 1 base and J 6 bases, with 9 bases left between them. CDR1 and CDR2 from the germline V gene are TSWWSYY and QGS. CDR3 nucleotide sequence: TGTGCTCTTGGGGAACGAGTTTGGGCAGCACAACTCTTCTTT. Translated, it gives CALGERVWAAQLFF.

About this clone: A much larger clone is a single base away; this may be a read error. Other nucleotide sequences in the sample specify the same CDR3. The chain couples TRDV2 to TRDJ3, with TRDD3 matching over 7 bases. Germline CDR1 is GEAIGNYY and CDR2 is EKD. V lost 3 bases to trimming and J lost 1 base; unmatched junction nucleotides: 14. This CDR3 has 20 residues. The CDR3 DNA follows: TGTGCCTGTGACTCGGGTACTGGAGGATACGCTTCCTGGGACACCCGACAGATGTTTTTC. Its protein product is CACDSGTGGYASWDTRQMFF.

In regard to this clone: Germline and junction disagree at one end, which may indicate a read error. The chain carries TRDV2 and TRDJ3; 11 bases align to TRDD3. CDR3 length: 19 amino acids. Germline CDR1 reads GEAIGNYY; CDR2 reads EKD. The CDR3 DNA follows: TGTGCCTGTGACACCTGGGGGATACGAAGCCCCTGGGGCACCCGACAGATGTTTTTC. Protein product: CACDTWGIRSPWGTRQMFF.

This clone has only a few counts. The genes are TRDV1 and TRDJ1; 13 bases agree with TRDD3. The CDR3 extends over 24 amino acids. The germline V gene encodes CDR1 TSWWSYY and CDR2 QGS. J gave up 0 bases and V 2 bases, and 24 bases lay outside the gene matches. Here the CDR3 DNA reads TGTGCTCTTGGGGAATCCTCCGACGACGATCTACTGGGGGATACGCGGCTGTACACCGATAAACTCATCTTT. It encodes CALGESSDDDLLGDTRLYTDKLIF.

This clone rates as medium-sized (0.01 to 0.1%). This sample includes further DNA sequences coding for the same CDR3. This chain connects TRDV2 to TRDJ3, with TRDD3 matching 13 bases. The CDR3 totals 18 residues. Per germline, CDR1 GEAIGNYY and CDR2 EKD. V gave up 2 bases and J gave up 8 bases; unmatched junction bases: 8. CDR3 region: CACDSTGGYVENTRQMFF. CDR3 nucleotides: TGTGCCTGTGACAGTACTGGGGGATACGTGGAGAACACCCGACAGATGTTTTTC.

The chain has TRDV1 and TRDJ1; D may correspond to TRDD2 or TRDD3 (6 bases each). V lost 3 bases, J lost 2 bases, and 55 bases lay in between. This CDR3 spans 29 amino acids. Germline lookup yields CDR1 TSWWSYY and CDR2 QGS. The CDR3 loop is CALGELNLPRTLTSSVYLGASLGTDKLIF. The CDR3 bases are TGTGCTCTTGGGGAGCTAAACCTTCCCCGTACCCTAACAAGTTCAGTGTACTTGGGGGCCTCCCTGGGGACCGATAAACTCATCTTT.

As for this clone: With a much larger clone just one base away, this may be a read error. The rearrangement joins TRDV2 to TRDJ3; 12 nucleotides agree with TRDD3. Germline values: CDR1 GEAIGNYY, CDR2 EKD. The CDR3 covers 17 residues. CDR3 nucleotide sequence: TGTGCCTGTGACATACTGGGGGATACCTGGTACACCCGACAGATGTTTTTC. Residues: CACDILGDTWYTRQMFF.

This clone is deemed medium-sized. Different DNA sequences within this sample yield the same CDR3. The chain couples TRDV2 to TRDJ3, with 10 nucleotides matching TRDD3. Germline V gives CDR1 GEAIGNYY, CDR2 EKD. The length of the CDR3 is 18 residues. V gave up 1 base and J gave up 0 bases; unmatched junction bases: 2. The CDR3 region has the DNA TGTGCCTGTGACACTGGGGGATACAGCTCCTGGGACACCCGACAGATGTTTTTC. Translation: CACDTGGYSSWDTRQMFF.

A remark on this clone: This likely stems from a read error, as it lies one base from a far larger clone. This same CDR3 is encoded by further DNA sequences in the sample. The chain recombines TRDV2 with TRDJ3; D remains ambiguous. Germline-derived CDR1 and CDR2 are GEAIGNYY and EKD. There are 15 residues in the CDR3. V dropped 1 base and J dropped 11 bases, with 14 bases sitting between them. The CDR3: CACDTVEEKARQMFF. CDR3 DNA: TGTGCCTGTGACACAGTGGAGGAAAAGGCCCGACAGATGTTTTTC.

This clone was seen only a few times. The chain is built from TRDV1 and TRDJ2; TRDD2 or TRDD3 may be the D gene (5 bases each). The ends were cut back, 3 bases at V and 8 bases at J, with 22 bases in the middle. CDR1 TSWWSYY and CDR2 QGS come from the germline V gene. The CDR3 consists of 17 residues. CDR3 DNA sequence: TGTGCTCTTGGGGATCCCTACCCTCCGTACCGGGGGGCACAACTCTTCTTT. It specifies CALGDPYPPYRGAQLFF.

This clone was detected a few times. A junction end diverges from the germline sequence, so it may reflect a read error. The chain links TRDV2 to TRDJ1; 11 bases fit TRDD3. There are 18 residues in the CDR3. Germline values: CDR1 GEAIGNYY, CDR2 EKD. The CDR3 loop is CARDTGGVLGDIPDKLIF. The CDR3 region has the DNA TGTGCCCGTGACACCGGAGGCGTACTGGGGGATATCCCCGATAAACTCATCTTT.

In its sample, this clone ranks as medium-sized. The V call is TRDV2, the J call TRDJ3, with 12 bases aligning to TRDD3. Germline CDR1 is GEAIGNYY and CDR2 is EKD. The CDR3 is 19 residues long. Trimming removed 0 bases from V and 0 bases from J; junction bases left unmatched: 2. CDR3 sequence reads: CACDTLGDTSSWDTRQMFF. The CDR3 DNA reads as TGTGCCTGTGACACCCTGGGGGATACGAGCTCCTGGGACACCCGACAGATGTTTTTC.

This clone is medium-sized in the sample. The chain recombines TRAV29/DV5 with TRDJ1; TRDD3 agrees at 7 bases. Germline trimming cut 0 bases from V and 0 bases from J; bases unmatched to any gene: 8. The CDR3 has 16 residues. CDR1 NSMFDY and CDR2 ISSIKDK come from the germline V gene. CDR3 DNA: TGTGCAGCAAGCGCGTATACTGGGGTATACACCGATAAACTCATCTTT. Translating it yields CAASAYTGVYTDKLIF.

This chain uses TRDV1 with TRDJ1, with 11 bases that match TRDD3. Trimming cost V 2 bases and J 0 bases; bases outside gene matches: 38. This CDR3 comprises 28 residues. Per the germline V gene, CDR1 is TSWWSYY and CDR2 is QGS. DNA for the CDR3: TGTGCTCTTGGGGAATTGGATCCCTTGTCGGTAGGCTCCCGGTGGGGGATACGAAGGTCTAAATACACCGATAAACTCATCTTT. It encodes CALGELDPLSVGSRWGIRRSKYTDKLIF.

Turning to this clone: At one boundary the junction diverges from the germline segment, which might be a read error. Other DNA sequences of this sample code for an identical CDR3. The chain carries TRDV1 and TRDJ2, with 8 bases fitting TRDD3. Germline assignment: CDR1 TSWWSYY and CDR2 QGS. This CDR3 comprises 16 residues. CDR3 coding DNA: TGTGCTCTACGACACCCAAGGGATACGATGACAGCGCAACTCTTCTTT. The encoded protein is CALRHPRDTMTAQLFF.

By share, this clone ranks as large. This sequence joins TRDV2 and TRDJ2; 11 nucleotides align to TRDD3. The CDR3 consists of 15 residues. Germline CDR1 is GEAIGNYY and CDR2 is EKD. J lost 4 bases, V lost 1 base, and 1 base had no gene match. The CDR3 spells CACDTGGYATAQLFF. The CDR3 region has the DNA TGTGCCTGTGACACTGGGGGATACGCGACAGCACAACTCTTCTTT.

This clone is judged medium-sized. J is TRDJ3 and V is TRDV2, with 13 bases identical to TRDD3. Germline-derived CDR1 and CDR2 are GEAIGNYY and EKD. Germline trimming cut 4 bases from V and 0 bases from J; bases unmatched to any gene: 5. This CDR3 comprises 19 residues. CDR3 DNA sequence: TGTGCCTGTGATTTAACTGGGGGATACGGCTCCTGGGACACCCGACAGATGTTTTTC. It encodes CACDLTGGYGSWDTRQMFF.

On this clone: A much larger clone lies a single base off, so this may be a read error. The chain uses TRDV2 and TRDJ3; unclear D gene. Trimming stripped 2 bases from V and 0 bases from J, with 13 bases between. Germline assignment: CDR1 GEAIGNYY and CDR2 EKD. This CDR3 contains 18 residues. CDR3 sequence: CACDMAGPGSWDTRQMFF. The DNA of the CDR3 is TGTGCCTGTGACATGGCGGGTCCCGGCTCCTGGGACACCCGACAGATGTTTTTC.

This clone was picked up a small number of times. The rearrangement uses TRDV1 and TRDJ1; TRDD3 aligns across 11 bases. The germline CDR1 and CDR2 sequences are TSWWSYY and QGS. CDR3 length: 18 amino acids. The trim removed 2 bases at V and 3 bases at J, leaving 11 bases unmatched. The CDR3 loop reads CALGEGPNWGIISDKLIF. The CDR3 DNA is TGTGCTCTTGGGGAAGGCCCGAACTGGGGGATAATATCCGATAAACTCATCTTT.

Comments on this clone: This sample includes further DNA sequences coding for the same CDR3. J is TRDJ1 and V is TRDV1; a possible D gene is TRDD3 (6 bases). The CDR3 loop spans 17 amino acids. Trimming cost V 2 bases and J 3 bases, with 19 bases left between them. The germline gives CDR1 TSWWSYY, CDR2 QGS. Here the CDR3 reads CALGEAPWVIRPDKLIF. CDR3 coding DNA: TGTGCTCTTGGGGAAGCGCCCTGGGTGATACGCCCCGATAAACTCATCTTT.

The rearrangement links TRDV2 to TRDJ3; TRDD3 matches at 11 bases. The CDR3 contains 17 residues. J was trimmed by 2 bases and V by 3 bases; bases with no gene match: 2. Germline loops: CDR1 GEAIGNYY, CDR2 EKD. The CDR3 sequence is CACDSGGYPWDTRQMFF. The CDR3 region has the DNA TGTGCCTGTGACTCTGGGGGATACCCCTGGGACACCCGACAGATGTTTTTC.

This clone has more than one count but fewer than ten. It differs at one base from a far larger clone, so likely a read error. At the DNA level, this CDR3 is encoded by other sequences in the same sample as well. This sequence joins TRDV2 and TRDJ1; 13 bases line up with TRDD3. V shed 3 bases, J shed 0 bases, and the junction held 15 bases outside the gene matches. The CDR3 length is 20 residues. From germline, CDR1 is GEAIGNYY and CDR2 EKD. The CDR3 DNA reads TGTGCCTGTGACCCTGTACTGGGGGATACGCGGCTCGGGTACACCGATAAACTCATCTTT. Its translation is CACDPVLGDTRLGYTDKLIF.

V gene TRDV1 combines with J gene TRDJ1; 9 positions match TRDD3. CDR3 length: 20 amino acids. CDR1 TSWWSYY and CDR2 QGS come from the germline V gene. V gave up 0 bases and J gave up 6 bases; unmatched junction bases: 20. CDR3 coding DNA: TGTGCTCTTGGGGAACTCCCCCGCTCCTACGGTTGGCTGGGGGATCATAAACTCATCTTT. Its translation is CALGELPRSYGWLGDHKLIF.

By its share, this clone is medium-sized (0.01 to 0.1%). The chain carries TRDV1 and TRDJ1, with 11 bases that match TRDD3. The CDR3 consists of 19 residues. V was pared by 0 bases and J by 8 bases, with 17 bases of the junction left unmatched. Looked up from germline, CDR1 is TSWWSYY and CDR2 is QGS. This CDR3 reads CALGELAVPWGIRVVKLIF. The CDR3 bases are TGTGCTCTTGGGGAACTAGCGGTACCGTGGGGGATACGCGTCGTAAAACTCATCTTT.

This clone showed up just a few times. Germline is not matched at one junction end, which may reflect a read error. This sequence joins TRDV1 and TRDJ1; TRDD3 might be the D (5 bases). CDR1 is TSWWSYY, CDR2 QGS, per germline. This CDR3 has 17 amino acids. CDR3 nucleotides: TGTGCTCTTGGGGAAAAATTCGGGGGGCCAAACACCGTTAAACTCATCTTT. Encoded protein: CALGEKFGGPNTVKLIF.

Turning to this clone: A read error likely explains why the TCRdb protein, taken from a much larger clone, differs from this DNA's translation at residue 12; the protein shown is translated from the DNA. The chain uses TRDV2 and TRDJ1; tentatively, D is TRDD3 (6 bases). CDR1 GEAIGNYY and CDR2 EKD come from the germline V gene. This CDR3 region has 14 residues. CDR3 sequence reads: CACDTLRIQGQRFF. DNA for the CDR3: TGTGCCTGTGACACCCTGCGGATACAAGGCCAACGCTTCTTT.

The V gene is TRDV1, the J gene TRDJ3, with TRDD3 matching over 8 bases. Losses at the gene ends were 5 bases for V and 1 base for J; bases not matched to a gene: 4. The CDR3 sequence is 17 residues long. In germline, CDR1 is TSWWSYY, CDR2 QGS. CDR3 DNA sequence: TGTGCTCTTGGGAGGCCTGGGGGATCCTGGGACACCCGACAGATGTTTTTC. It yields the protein CALGRPGGSWDTRQMFF.